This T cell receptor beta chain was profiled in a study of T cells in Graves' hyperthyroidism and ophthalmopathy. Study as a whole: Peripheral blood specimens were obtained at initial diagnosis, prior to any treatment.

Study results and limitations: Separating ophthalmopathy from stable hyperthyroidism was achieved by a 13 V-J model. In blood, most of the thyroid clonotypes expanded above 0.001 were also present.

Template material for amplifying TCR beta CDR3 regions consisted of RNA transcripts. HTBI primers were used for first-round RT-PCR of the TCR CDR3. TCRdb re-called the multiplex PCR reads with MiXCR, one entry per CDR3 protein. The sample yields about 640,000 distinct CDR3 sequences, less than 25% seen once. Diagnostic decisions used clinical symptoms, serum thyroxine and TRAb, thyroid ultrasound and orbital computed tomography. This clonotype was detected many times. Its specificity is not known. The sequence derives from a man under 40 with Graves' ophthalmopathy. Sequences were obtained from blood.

The CDR3 DNA is TGTGCCAGCAGTGAAGGGGGGCGTTATAATGAGCAGTTCTTC. Translating it yields CASSEGGRYNEQFF. This chain joins TRBV2 and TRBJ2-1, with a possible D match to TRBD1 (6 bases). V was pared by 1 base and J by 7 bases, with 11 bases between. Germline CDR1 and CDR2: SNHLY and FYNNEI. The CDR3 sequence is 14 residues long.